This T cell receptor beta chain was profiled in a study of chemoradiotherapy in HPV16-positive cancers. There are 16 residues in the CDR3. Germline CDR1 SGHRS, CDR2 YFSETQ. With 0 bases removed from V and 0 bases from J, the gap between germline ends came to 12 bases. Generated by immunoSEQ multiplex PCR, the TCRdb table keeps only in-frame clones and is missing some. The table lists 65,000 to 80,000 clones, roughly 86% of them singletons. The clonotype was recovered from a human donor with HPV-associated anogenital cancer. The input for sequencing was blood, taken from a patient who underwent chemoradiotherapy. This chain links TRBV5-1 with TRBJ1-1, with a weak D call TRBD1 (6 bases). The CDR3 DNA sequence: TGCGCCAGCAGCTTGGAGTTTGGGGGCGTGAACACTGAAGCTTTCTTT. Its translation: CASSLEFGGVNTEAFF.